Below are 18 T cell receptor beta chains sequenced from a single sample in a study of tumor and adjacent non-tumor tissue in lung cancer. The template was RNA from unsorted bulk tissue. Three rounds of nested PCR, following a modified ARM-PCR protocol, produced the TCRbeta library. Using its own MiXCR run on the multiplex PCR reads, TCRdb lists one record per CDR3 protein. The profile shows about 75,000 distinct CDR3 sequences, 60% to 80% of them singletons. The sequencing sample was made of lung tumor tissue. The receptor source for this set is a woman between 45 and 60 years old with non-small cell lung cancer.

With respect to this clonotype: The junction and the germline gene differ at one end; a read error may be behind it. Here the CDR3 reads CSWSPWGNNQPQHF. CDR3 sequence (DNA): TGTTCCTGGAGCCCCTGGGGTAACAATCAGCCCCAGCATTTT. This chain links TRBV30 with TRBJ1-5; D gene unclear. Germline V CDR1 and CDR2: GTSNPN, SVGIG (reference sequence). CDR3 size: 14 residues.

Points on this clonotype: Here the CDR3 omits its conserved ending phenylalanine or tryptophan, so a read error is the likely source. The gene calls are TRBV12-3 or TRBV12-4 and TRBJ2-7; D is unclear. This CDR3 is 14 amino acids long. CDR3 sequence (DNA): TGTGCCAGTAGTTTAACCAACCGTCTCTACGAGCAGTACTTG. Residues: CASSLTNRLYEQYL.

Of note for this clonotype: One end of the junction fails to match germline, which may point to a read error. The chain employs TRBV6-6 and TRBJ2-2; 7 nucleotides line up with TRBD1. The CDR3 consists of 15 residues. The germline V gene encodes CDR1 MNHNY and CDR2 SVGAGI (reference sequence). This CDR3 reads CASSSGTVNIGELLF. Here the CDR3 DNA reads TGTGCCAGCAGTTCCGGGACAGTTAACATCGGGGAGCTGCTTTTT.

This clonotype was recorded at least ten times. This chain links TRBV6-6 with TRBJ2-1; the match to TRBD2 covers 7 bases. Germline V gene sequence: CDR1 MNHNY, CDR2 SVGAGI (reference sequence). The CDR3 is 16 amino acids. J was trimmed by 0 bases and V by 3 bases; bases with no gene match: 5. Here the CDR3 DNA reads TGTGCCAGCAGTTATCACGGCGGGAGCTCCTACAATGAGCAGTTCTTC. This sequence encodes CASSYHGGSSYNEQFF.

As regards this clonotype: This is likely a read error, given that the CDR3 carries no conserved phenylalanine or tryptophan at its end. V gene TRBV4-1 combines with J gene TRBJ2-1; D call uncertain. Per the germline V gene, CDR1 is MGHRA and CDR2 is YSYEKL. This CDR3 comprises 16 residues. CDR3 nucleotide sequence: TGCGCCAGTAGCCAAGAGTTGTGGAGCTCCTACAATGAGCAGTTCTTA. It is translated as CASSQELWSSYNEQFL.

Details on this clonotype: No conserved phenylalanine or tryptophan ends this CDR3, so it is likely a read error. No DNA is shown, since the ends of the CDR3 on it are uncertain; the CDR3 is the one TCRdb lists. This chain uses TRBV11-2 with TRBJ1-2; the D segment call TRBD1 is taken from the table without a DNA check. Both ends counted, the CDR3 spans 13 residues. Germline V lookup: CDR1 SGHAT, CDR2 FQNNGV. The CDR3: CVSSPRVGDGYII.

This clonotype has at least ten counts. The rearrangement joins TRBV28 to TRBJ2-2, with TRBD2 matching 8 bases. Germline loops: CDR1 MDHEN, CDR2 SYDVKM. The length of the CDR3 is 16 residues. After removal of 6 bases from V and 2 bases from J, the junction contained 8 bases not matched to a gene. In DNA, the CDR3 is TGTGCCAGCAGCCCAGCGGGAGAGCGCAACACCGGGGAGCTGTTTTTT. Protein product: CASSPAGERNTGELFF.

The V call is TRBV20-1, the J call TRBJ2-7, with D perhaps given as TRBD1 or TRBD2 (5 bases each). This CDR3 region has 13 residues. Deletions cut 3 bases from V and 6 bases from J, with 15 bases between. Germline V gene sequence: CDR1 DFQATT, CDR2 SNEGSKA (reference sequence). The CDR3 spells CSASSFLGTEQYF. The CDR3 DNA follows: TGCAGTGCTAGTAGTTTCCTAGGGACCGAGCAGTACTTC.

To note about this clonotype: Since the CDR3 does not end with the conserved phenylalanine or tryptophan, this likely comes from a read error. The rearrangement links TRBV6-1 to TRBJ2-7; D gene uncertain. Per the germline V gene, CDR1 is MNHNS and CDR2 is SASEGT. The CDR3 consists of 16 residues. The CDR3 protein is CASIELVGTPHYEQYL. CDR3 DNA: TGTGCCAGCATTGAATTAGTGGGAACCCCTCACTACGAGCAGTACTTA.

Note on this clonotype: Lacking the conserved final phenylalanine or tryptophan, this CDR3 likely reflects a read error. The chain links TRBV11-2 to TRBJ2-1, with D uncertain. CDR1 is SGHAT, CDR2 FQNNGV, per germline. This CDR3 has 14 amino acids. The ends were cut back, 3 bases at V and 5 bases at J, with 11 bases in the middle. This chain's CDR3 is CASSFGRANNEQFI. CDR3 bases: TGTGCCAGCAGCTTTGGCAGAGCCAACAATGAGCAGTTCATC.

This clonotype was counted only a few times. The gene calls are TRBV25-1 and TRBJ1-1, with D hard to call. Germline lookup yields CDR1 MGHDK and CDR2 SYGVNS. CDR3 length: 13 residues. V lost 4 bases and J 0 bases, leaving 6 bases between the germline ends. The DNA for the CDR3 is TGTGCCAGCAGTGCCTATTTGAACACTGAAGCTTTCTTT. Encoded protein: CASSAYLNTEAFF.

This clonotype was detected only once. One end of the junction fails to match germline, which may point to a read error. In DNA form, the CDR3 reads TGCAGTACTAGTCGCCGTTTGTCCCCGGTAGAAAAACTGTTTTTT. Its protein is CSTSRRLSPVEKLFF. This sequence joins TRBV20-1 and TRBJ1-4; D is unclear. This CDR3 spans 15 amino acids. CDR1 is DFQATT, CDR2 SNEGSKA, per germline (reference sequence).

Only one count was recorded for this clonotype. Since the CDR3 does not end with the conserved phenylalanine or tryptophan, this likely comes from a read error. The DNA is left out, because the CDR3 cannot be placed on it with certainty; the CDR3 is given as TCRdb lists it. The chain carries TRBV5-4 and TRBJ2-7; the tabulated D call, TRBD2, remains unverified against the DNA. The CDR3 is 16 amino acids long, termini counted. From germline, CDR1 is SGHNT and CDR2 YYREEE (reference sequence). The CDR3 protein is CASSFTGLAGVYEHYL.

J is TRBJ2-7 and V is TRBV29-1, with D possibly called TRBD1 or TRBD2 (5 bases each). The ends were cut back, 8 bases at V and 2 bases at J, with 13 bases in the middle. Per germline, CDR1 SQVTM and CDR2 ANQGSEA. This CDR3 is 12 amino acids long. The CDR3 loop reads CSITGRAYEQYF. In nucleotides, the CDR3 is TGCAGCATTACGGGGCGTGCCTACGAGCAGTACTTC.

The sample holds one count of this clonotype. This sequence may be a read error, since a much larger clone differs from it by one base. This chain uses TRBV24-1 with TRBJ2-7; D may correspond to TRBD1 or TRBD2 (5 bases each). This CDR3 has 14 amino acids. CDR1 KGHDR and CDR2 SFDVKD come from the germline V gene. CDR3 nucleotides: TGTGCCACCAGTGACGGGACCACCGCCTACGAGCTGTACTTC. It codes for CATSDGTTAYELYF.

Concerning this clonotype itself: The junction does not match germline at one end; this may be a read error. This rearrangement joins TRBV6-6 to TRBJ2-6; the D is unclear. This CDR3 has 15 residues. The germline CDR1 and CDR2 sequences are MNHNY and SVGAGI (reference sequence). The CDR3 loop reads CASKLGSSGANVLTF. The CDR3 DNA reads TGTGCTAGCAAACTGGGGTCCTCTGGGGCCAACGTCCTGACTTTC.

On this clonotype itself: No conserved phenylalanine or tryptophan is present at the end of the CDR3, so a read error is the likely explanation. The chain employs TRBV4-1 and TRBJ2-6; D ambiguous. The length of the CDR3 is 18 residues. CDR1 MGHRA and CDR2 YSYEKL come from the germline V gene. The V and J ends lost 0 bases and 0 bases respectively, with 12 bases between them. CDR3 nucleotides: TGCGCCAGCAGCCAAGATCTGACACAGCGCTCTGGGGCCAACGTCCTGACTTTG. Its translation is CASSQDLTQRSGANVLTL.

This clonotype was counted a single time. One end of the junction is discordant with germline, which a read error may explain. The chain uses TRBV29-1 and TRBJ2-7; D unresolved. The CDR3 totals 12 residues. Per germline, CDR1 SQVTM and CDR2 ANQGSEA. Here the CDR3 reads CSLDSRLGEQYF. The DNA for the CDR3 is TGCAGCCTTGATTCCAGACTGGGCGAGCAGTACTTC.